This T cell receptor beta chain is drawn from a study of cytomegalovirus exposure and HLA in healthy donors. Regarding the study as a whole: Analysis was carried out at a later point, and it linked a missense DCLRE1C variant to TCR beta V- and J-gene trimming. Earlier analysis yielded a pattern in which most TCR beta V segments were productive about 90% or about 30% of the time. A later analysis reportedly identified an Asian-associated ancestry cluster as carrying fewer N-insertions than the roughly 700-donor mean.

In the case of this clone: As yet, its antigen is unknown.

The V end lost 8 bases, the J end lost 4 bases, and 13 bases lay between the germline ends. CDR3 size: 13 residues. In germline, CDR1 is SGHNT, CDR2 YENEEA. Primers for the PCR totalled 60 Vbeta and 13 Jbeta. Original processing methods: About 11 million of some 80 million unique TCR beta chains were shared, per a later count. Method: immunoSEQ multiplex PCR; TCRdb's copy keeps in-frame clones and lacks some. That table supplies the V and J calls and clone size; D and trimming were determined from the DNA. The sample has 170,000 or so clones; 83% are singletons. This chain uses TRBV11-3 with TRBJ2-3; perhaps TRBD2 as D (6 bases). The sequenced sample was PBMCs. The receptor was derived from a man aged 50-59 years in good health and CMV-seronegative. CDR3 sequence (DNA): TGTGCCAGCCGTGGCGGGATCTCAGATACGCAGTATTTT. It specifies CASRGGISDTQYF.